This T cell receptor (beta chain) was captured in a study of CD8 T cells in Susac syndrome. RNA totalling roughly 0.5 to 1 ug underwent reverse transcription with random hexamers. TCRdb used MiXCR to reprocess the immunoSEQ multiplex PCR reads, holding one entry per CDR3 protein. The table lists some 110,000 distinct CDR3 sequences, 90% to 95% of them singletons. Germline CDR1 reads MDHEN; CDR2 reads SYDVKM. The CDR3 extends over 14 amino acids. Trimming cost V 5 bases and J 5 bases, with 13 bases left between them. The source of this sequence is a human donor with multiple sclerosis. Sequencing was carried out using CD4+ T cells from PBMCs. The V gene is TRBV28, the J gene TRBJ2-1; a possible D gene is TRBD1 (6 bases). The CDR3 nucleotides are TGTGCCAGCAGTCCAGGGACATCGCACAATGAGCAGTTCTTC. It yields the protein CASSPGTSHNEQFF.